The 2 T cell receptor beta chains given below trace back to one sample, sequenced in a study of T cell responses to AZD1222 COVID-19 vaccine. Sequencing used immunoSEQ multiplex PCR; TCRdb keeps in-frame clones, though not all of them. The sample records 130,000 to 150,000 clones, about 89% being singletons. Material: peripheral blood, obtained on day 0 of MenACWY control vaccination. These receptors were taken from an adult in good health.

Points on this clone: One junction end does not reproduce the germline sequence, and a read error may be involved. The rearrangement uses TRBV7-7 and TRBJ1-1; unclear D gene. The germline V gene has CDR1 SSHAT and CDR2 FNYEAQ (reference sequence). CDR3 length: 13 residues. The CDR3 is CASSEQLNTEAFF. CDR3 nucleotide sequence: TGTGCTAGCAGCGAGCAATTGAACACTGAAGCTTTCTTT.

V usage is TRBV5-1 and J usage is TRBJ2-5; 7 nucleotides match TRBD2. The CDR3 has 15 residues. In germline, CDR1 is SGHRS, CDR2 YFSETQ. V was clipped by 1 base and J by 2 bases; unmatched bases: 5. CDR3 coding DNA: TGCGCCAGCAGCTTGTTTGGGACTACTCAAGAGACCCAGTACTTC. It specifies CASSLFGTTQETQYF.